This T cell receptor (beta chain) was documented in a study of early T cells in non-severe SARS-CoV-2 infection. The CDR3 totals 13 residues. The germline V and J ends were trimmed by 3 bases and 5 bases, with 8 bases remaining between them. Germline loops: CDR1 ENHRY, CDR2 SYGVKD. Study findings and constraints: A preference for anti-spike CD8 responses marked VDJdb matching, which missed private and CD4 specificities.

Individual cDNA molecules were tagged with unique molecular identifiers, the study reported. One entry per CDR3 protein results from TCRdb running MiXCR on the 5' RACE reads. The sample lists 40,000 to 60,000 distinct CDR3 sequences, 12% occurring once. On this clonotype itself: Its antigen is still unknown.

The V and J genes are TRBV10-3 and TRBJ1-5, with D maybe TRBD1 (5 bases). This receptor was taken from an adult who was a healthcare worker with PCR-confirmed SARS-CoV-2 infection or an uninfected control (not recorded which). Source material: whole blood. The CDR3 DNA is TGTGCCATCAGTGAACCAGGGTATCAGCCCCAGCATTTT. Amino acids: CAISEPGYQPQHF.